This TCR beta chain emerged from a study of blood T cell repertoires in COVID-19 (TCRdb year 2020). Regarding the research as a whole: Samples from collaborators originated in the United States, Italy and Spain and spanned both the acute and convalescent phases of COVID-19. The prospective study material was composed of cDNA or gDNA derived from T cells, B-cell-depleted T cells, or PBMCs. Subjects who had been exposed to COVID-19, were actively infected with it, or had recovered from it provided the deeply sampled blood TCRbeta repertoires that made up the dataset. The repertoires were released in a freely available public database intended as a resource for research on the immune response to SARS-CoV-2. The samples were drawn from two sources: the first 160 participants of the ongoing ImmuneRACE study, and 950 to 1,500 subjects contributed by 6 global collaborators. The sample metadata nearly always contained a de-identified subject ID, COVID-19 status, age in years and sex. Where available, HLA class I and class II types were taken from metadata supplied by the sample provider and were not determined by assay-based typing.

TCRbeta CDR3 regions were amplified from genomic DNA by means of the immunoSEQ Assay, a bias-controlled multiplex PCR. The study's processing was this. The number of nucleated cells in each sample was estimated from the amplification of reference gene primers within the assay. To quantify the absolute abundance of each unique TCRbeta CDR3 rearrangement, sequence reads were collapsed and filtered. For each sample, productive Simpson clonality was calculated by taking the square root of Simpson's diversity index across productive rearrangements. The clones in this table, taken by TCRdb from immuneACCESS, are in-frame only. Not every clone is retained; where verified, under half of the shortfall comes from an unresolved V gene, and the cause of the rest is unknown. V, J and clone size reflect that table, while D and trimming were determined from the DNA. For this sample there are 95,000 to 130,000 clones; just under 85% appear just once. Jointly, the top ten make up less than 8% of the sample.

As concerns this clone: The clone's antigen remains unknown. Base quality data are lacking; no much larger clone is found one base away.

V and J are truncated by 7 bases and 6 bases respectively, leaving an intervening sequence of 23 bases. Via the germline V gene, CDR1 is SGHRS and CDR2 YFSETQ. Counted from cysteine to phenylalanine, this CDR3 has 16 amino acids. Only the CDR3 portion is preserved as DNA: 48 bases, with reading frame beginning at the first base. Collaborating institutions collected whole blood in K2EDTA tubes following their own protocols. For TCRbeta analysis, collaborators shipped samples as frozen whole blood, isolated PBMCs, or DNA extracted from either of those sample types. Study-wide findings and limitations: How much clinical and demographic metadata was included differed by source and by participant, and the metadata was provided uncurated.

The sequence came from a man in his 70s with active or convalescent COVID-19. Rearrangement joined TRBV5-1 to TRBJ2-1; tentative D gene TRBD1, with 6 bases matching. Material: peripheral blood. At the DNA level, the sequence is TGCGCCAGCGGCAGGCGTATAGGACAGCATACCAATGAGCAGTTCTTC. Translated, this gives CASGRRIGQHTNEQFF.